This entry lists 17 T cell receptor beta chains sequenced from one sample in a study of shared clonotypes between healthy human individuals. CD45RO-negative cells were positively selected for CCR7, leaving out terminally differentiated effector memory CD45RA+ cells. Assay: immunoSEQ multiplex PCR; the TCRdb copy retains only in-frame clones and omits some. The data show hundreds of thousands of clones, approximately 96% seen once. The material sequenced was naive CD8+ T cells sorted from blood. Receptors originate from a woman aged 25-40 years in good health.

The gene calls are TRBV4-1 and TRBJ1-5; D is perhaps TRBD1 (6 bases). Germline V gene sequence: CDR1 MGHRA, CDR2 YSYEKL. Trimming took 2 bases from V and 2 from J, leaving 10 bases between them. The CDR3 sequence is 15 residues long. The CDR3 sequence is CASSQTGIGNQPQHF. CDR3 DNA sequence: TGCGCCAGCAGCCAAACAGGGATAGGCAATCAGCCCCAGCATTTT.

The genes are TRBV5-1 and TRBJ1-2; 7 positions agree with TRBD1. This CDR3 comprises 14 residues. Germline V gene data show CDR1 as SGHRS and CDR2 as YFSETQ. V dropped 3 bases and J dropped 7; count of bases not matched to a gene: 9. The CDR3: CASSWDSAGGGYTF. The CDR3 nucleotides read TGCGCCAGCAGCTGGGACAGCGCCGGGGGTGGCTACACCTTC.

The chain has TRBV30 and TRBJ2-7; 10 nucleotides agree with TRBD2. The CDR3 is made up of 13 amino acids. The V gene's germline CDR1 is GTSNPN and CDR2 SVGIG (reference sequence). V gave up 0 bases and J gave up 7 bases; unmatched junction bases: 3. CDR3 amino acids: CAWSVGLAAEQYF. The DNA for the CDR3 is TGTGCCTGGAGTGTAGGACTAGCGGCAGAGCAGTACTTC.

In DNA, the CDR3 is TGTGCCAGCAGGAACGACCCCAAATCCTACGAGCAGTACTTC. This gives the protein CASRNDPKSYEQYF. The V and J genes are TRBV28 and TRBJ2-7; D remains unclear. CDR1 and CDR2 (germline): MDHEN, SYDVKM. Trimming cost V 6 bases and J 1 base, with 13 bases left between them. The CDR3 is 14 amino acids. Complete variable domain (other parts from reference TRBV28 and TRBJ2-7): DVKVTQSSRYLVKRTGEKVFLECVQDMDHENMFWYRQDPGLGLRLIYFSYDVKMKEKGDIPEGYSVSREKKERFSLILESASTNQTSMYLCASRNDPKSYEQYFGPGTRLTVT.

The chain recombines TRBV19 with TRBJ1-5; D is undetermined. CDR1 and CDR2 (germline): LNHDA, SQIVND (reference sequence). The CDR3 runs to 12 residues. V gave up 6 bases and J gave up 7 bases, with 10 bases separating them. The CDR3 DNA sequence: TGTGCCAGTAGCCCTGGGGTCCAGCCCCAGCATTTT. It specifies CASSPGVQPQHF.

The V call is TRBV7-9, the J call TRBJ2-1, with TRBD2 matching over 11 bases. The length of the CDR3 is 15 residues. The trim removed 5 bases at V and 5 bases at J, leaving 5 bases unmatched. Germline V lookup: CDR1 SEHNR, CDR2 FQNEAQ (reference sequence). The CDR3 protein is CASSPMGLADNEQFF. CDR3 in DNA: TGTGCCAGCAGCCCTATGGGACTAGCGGACAATGAGCAGTTCTTC. Based on the CDR3 plus reference TRBV7-9 and TRBJ2-1, the full variable domain is DTGVSQNPRHKITKRGQNVTFRCDPISEHNRLYWYRQTLGQGPEFLTYFQNEAQLEKSRLLSDRFSAERPKGSFSTLEIQRTEQGDSAMYLCASSPMGLADNEQFFGPGTRLTVL.

The CDR3 DNA is TGTGCCAGCAGCCAAGATGAGGGGGAGGGAAACGAGCAGTACTTC. It codes for CASSQDEGEGNEQYF. J is TRBJ2-5 and V is TRBV4-2, with a tentative D call TRBD2 (7 bases). The J call is doubtful: the DNA matches TRBJ2-7 better. CDR1 is LGHNA and CDR2 is YNFKEQ in the germline V gene. The CDR3 is made up of 15 amino acids.

The CDR3 DNA sequence: TGTGCCAGCAGCTTGCCACTGCGACAGGGTGTTGACGAGCAGTACTTC. This sequence encodes CASSLPLRQGVDEQYF. The chain has TRBV5-6 and TRBJ2-5, with 7 bases aligning to TRBD1. TRBJ2-7 matches the DNA end more closely, so the J call is doubtful. The germline CDR1 and CDR2 sequences are SGHDT and YYEEEE. The CDR3 runs 16 residues.

The rearrangement links TRBV15 to TRBJ2-4; possibly TRBD1 for D (6 bases). V was shortened by 6 bases and J by 0 bases, with 12 bases between the two germline ends. Germline V gives CDR1 LNHNV, CDR2 YYDKDF (reference sequence). The CDR3 runs 15 residues. Here the CDR3 reads CATRRDKIAKNIQYF. The CDR3 region has the DNA TGTGCCACCAGGAGGGACAAGATAGCCAAAAACATTCAGTACTTC.

J is TRBJ2-7 and V is TRBV5-4; 11 nucleotides agree with TRBD1. Trimming at V came to 3 bases and at J to 7 bases, leaving 6 bases not matched to a gene. The CDR3 is made up of 14 amino acids. CDR1 is SGHNT and CDR2 is YYREEE in the germline V gene (reference sequence). For the CDR3, the DNA is TGTGCCAGCAGCTGGGACAGGGGGGCTCAGGAGCAGTACTTC. Translation: CASSWDRGAQEQYF.

The genes are TRBV7-6 and TRBJ2-7; TRBD2 aligns across 9 bases. The CDR3 is 18 residues long. The V segment lost 1 base and the J segment 3 bases; nucleotides outside the gene matches: 13. The germline gives CDR1 SGHVS, CDR2 FNYEAQ. CDR3 loop: CASSLEALAGSYYYEQYF. The CDR3 nucleotides read TGTGCCAGCAGCTTAGAGGCCCTAGCGGGGTCATATTACTACGAGCAGTACTTC.

The gene calls are TRBV28 and TRBJ2-5; tentative D call: TRBD1 (6 bases). Trimming cost V 3 bases and J 1 base, with 15 bases left between them. CDR3 length equals 16 residues. Germline lookup yields CDR1 MDHEN and CDR2 SYDVKM. CDR3 residues: CASSFELIRGQETQYF. As DNA, the CDR3 is TGTGCCAGCAGTTTTGAGTTGATCAGGGGCCAAGAGACCCAGTACTTC.

The V call is TRBV29-1, the J call TRBJ1-5; D not certain. Trimming removed 4 bases at V and 0 bases at J, with 7 bases between. There are 13 residues in the CDR3. Germline assignment: CDR1 SQVTM and CDR2 ANQGSEA. The CDR3: CSVVEDSNQPQHF. In DNA, the CDR3 is TGCAGCGTTGTGGAGGATAGCAATCAGCCCCAGCATTTT.

Points on this clone: This sample includes further DNA sequences coding for the same CDR3. The J gene is TRBJ2-7, the V gene TRBV27; 11 bases map to TRBD2. V lost 5 bases, J lost 1 base, and 4 bases stayed unmatched. Germline-derived CDR1 and CDR2 are MNHEY and SMNVEV (reference sequence). The CDR3 is 15 amino acids. The CDR3 nucleotides read TGTGCCAGCAGTCCCGGGACTAGCGGATCCTACGAGCAGTACTTC. This codes for CASSPGTSGSYEQYF.

With respect to this clone: Other DNA sequences within the sample encode an identical CDR3. J is TRBJ2-7 and V is TRBV30, with D tentatively TRBD2 (5 bases). The CDR3 length is 12 residues. V was clipped by 3 bases and J by 3 bases, with 9 bases between them. CDR1 GTSNPN and CDR2 SVGIG come from the germline V gene (reference sequence). The CDR3 spells CAWSAAGYEQYF. The CDR3 nucleotides read TGTGCCTGGAGCGCCGCGGGCTACGAGCAGTACTTC.

This clone has a single count. V usage is TRBV28 and J usage is TRBJ2-7, with TRBD2 identical over 8 bases. Germline trimming cut 5 bases from V and 7 bases from J; bases unmatched to any gene: 16. Germline values: CDR1 MDHEN, CDR2 SYDVKM. This CDR3 contains 16 residues. The CDR3 spells CASSAGVTSANLEQYF. The CDR3 region has the DNA TGTGCCAGCAGTGCAGGGGTGACTAGCGCCAACTTAGAGCAGTACTTC.

Only one count was recorded for this clone. This chain links TRBV9 with TRBJ2-2; D remains ambiguous. CDR3 length equals 13 residues. V was clipped by 7 bases and J by 0 bases, with 7 bases between them. Looked up from germline, CDR1 is SGDLS and CDR2 is YYNGEE. For the CDR3, the DNA is TGTGCCAGCGGCACTTCGAACACCGGGGAGCTGTTTTTT. Translated, it gives CASGTSNTGELFF.